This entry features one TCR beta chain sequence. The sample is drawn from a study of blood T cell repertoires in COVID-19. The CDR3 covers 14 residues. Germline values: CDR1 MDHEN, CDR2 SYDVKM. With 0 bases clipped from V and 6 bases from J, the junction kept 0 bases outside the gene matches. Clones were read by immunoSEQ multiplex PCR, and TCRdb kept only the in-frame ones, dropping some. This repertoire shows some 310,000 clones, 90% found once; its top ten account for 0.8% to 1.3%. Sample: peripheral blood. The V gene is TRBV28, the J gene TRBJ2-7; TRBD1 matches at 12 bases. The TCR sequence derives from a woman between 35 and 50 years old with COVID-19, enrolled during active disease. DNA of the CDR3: TGTGCCAGCAGTTTATGGGGACAGGGGGCCGAGCAGTACTTC. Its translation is CASSLWGQGAEQYF.